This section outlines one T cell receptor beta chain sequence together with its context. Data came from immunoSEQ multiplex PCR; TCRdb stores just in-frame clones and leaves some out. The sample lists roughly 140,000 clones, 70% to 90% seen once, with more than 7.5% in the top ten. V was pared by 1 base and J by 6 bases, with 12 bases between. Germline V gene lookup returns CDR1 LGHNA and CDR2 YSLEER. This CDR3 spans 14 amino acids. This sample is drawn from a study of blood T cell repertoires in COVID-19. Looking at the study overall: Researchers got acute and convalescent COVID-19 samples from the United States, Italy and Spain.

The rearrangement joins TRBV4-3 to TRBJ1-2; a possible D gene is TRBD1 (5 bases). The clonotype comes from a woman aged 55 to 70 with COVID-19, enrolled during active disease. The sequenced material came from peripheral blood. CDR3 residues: CASSQGRDGDGYTF. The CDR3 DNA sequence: TGCGCCAGCAGCCAAGGGCGGGACGGAGATGGCTACACCTTC.